A single sample is the source of the 16 T cell receptor beta chains below, sequenced in a study of T cell responses to AZD1222 COVID-19 vaccine. TCRdb's copy holds only in-frame clones and misses some; the assay was immunoSEQ multiplex PCR. This table holds more than 150,000 clones, 80% to 95% found once. The material was peripheral blood, obtained 28 days after the second AZD1222 dose. The receptors stem from an adult who received the AZD1222 COVID-19 vaccine.

This sequence joins TRBV7-9 and TRBJ1-6; possibly TRBD1 for D (5 bases). The germline V and J ends were trimmed by 4 bases and 0 bases, with 10 bases remaining between them. The V gene's germline CDR1 is SEHNR and CDR2 FQNEAQ (reference sequence). The CDR3 is made up of 16 amino acids. CDR3 amino acids: CASSSRGISYNSPLHF. DNA for the CDR3: TGTGCCAGCAGCTCTAGGGGAATCTCCTATAATTCACCCCTCCACTTT.

This clone was recorded a few times. The gene calls are TRBV10-3 and TRBJ1-1; possible D gene TRBD1, 6 bases. Trimming cost V 0 bases and J 0 bases, with 11 bases left between them. The CDR3 spans 16 residues. Per germline, CDR1 ENHRY and CDR2 SYGVKD. CDR3 bases: TGTGCCATCAGTGAGTCGGTAGGGGGACTGAACACTGAAGCTTTCTTT. Translated, it gives CAISESVGGLNTEAFF.

This chain uses TRBV19 with TRBJ1-1; weak D call: TRBD1 (5 bases). Trimming took off 8 bases at V and 4 bases at J, with 14 bases between the two ends. Germline values: CDR1 LNHDA, CDR2 SQIVND (reference sequence). The CDR3 length is 13 residues. The CDR3 coding sequence is TGTGCCAGTCTCGAGGGGCAAGGCACTGAAGCTTTCTTT. It codes for CASLEGQGTEAFF.

The V and J genes are TRBV2 and TRBJ1-3, with 7 positions matching TRBD1. The CDR3 length is 14 residues. From germline, CDR1 is SNHLY and CDR2 FYNNEI. With 7 bases clipped from V and 4 bases from J, the junction kept 7 bases outside the gene matches. The CDR3 bases are TGTGCCAGCATTATACAGGGGCTCGGAAACACCATATATTTT. It codes for CASIIQGLGNTIYF.

As for this clone: Additional DNA sequences in this sample encode the identical CDR3. This chain uses TRBV5-6 with TRBJ1-2; 7 bases align to TRBD1. The CDR3 extends over 13 amino acids. Germline V gene lookup returns CDR1 SGHDT and CDR2 YYEEEE. With V trimmed by 5 bases and J by 4 bases, 5 bases remained unmatched. CDR3 nucleotides: TGTGCCAGCAGTCGGGACAGAAGCTATGGCTACACCTTC. Its translation: CASSRDRSYGYTF.

The J gene is TRBJ2-1, the V gene TRBV5-1; no clear D gene. V was shortened by 4 bases and J by 10 bases, with 9 bases between the two germline ends. Germline assignment: CDR1 SGHRS and CDR2 YFSETQ. CDR3 length: 11 residues. This chain's CDR3 is CASSLHQEQFF. The CDR3 coding sequence is TGCGCCAGCAGCCTGCACCAGGAGCAGTTCTTC.

V is TRBV19 and J is TRBJ1-3; D is uncertain. Looked up from germline, CDR1 is LNHDA and CDR2 is SQIVND (reference sequence). Trimming stripped 2 bases from V and 0 bases from J, with 5 bases between. CDR3 length: 14 amino acids. The chain's CDR3 is CASSIKRSGNTIYF. The CDR3 nucleotides read TGTGCCAGTAGTATAAAACGCTCTGGAAACACCATATATTTT.

This rearrangement joins TRBV28 to TRBJ1-2; perhaps TRBD1 as D (5 bases). Germline V CDR1 and CDR2: MDHEN, SYDVKM. The CDR3 is 14 amino acids. V shed 3 bases and J shed 2 bases, with 10 bases lying between them. The CDR3 nucleotides are TGTGCCAGCAGTTTTTCGGGGCAGAACTATGGCTACACCTTC. It specifies CASSFSGQNYGYTF.

This sequence joins TRBV14 and TRBJ2-7, with 7 bases lining up with TRBD1. The CDR3 totals 15 residues. From germline, CDR1 is SGHDN and CDR2 FVKESK. J gave up 3 bases and V 0 bases, and 5 bases lay outside the gene matches. The CDR3 here is CASSQEGGQYYEQYF. CDR3 bases: TGTGCCAGCAGCCAAGAAGGGGGACAGTACTACGAGCAGTACTTC.

The J gene is TRBJ2-7, the V gene TRBV6-2 or TRBV6-3, with TRBD1 matching over 8 bases. The CDR3 length is 15 residues. J lost 4 bases, V lost 3 bases, and 8 bases had no gene match. CDR1 and CDR2 (germline): MNHEY, SVGEGT. The CDR3 region is CASSYPVQGDYEQYF. CDR3 nucleotides: TGTGCCAGCAGTTATCCAGTACAGGGGGATTACGAGCAGTACTTC.

The chain is built from TRBV29-1 and TRBJ2-3, with TRBD1 matching over 9 bases. Trimming took 3 bases from V and 8 from J; bases not matched to a gene: 18. Germline lookup yields CDR1 SQVTM and CDR2 ANQGSEA. The CDR3 totals 17 residues. The CDR3 sequence is CSVERTGDLYRYATQYF. The DNA for the CDR3 is TGCAGCGTTGAGAGGACAGGGGACCTCTACCGCTATGCTACGCAGTATTTT.

V gene TRBV19 combines with J gene TRBJ1-2; 8 nucleotides align to TRBD1. Germline CDR1 LNHDA, CDR2 SQIVND (reference sequence). V dropped 4 bases and J dropped 4; count of bases not matched to a gene: 5. This CDR3 has 14 amino acids. CDR3 DNA sequence: TGTGCCAGTAGTACCACAGGGGGAGGCTATGGCTACACCTTC. Protein sequence: CASSTTGGGYGYTF. The whole variable domain, filled in from reference TRBV19 and TRBJ1-2, reads DGGITQSPKYLFRKEGQNVTLSCEQNLNHDAMYWYRQDPGQGLRLIYYSQIVNDFQKGDIAEGYSVSREKKESFPLTVTSAQKNPTAFYLCASSTTGGGYGYTFGSGTRLTVV.

The gene calls are TRBV30 and TRBJ1-5; 9 positions match TRBD1. Trimming took 2 bases from V and 7 from J; bases not matched to a gene: 6. The CDR3 consists of 14 residues. Germline lookup yields CDR1 GTSNPN and CDR2 SVGIG (reference sequence). The CDR3, as DNA: TGTGCCTGGAGTTTGGGACAGGGCGCGCAGCCCCAGCATTTT. Protein sequence: CAWSLGQGAQPQHF.

This clone has a single count. The chain employs TRBV27 and TRBJ2-1, with D possibly TRBD1 on 6 matching bases. Between the trimmed V and J ends, which lost 6 bases and 9 bases, there was a span of 27 bases. The V gene's germline CDR1 is MNHEY and CDR2 SMNVEV (reference sequence). This CDR3 contains 17 residues. In DNA, the CDR3 is TGTGCCAGCAGGGACTTAAAACAGGGCCCCGGGATGGGTGAGCAGTTCTTC. Translation: CASRDLKQGPGMGEQFF.

This rearrangement joins TRBV5-4 to TRBJ1-1, with D maybe TRBD1 (5 bases). CDR1 is SGHNT and CDR2 is YYREEE in the germline V gene (reference sequence). V shed 5 bases and J shed 2 bases, with 10 bases lying between them. The CDR3 sequence is 13 residues long. CDR3 bases: TGTGCCAGCAGAGAAAGGGGAAACACTGAAGCTTTCTTT. Protein sequence: CASRERGNTEAFF.

V gene TRBV11-2 combines with J gene TRBJ1-5; D gene uncertain. The V end was cut by 1 base, the J end by 7 bases, with 8 bases between. This CDR3 has 13 residues. Per germline, CDR1 SGHAT and CDR2 FQNNGV. CDR3 amino acids: CASSLGAGQPQHF. The CDR3, as DNA: TGTGCCAGCAGCTTAGGGGCTGGCCAGCCCCAGCATTTT.